These T cell receptor beta chains were read from a single sample in a study of blood T cells in healthy people across ages. Using its own MiXCR run on the 5' RACE reads, TCRdb lists one record per CDR3 protein. The sample consists of approximately 1.5 million distinct CDR3 sequences, 35% to 45% of them appearing once. Sequencing was carried out using blood. The receptors were gathered from a young woman in good health. The CDR3 runs from the conserved cysteine through the conserved F or W. D genes are given only for firm matches. Size tells how often a clone was seen (once, few, many) or the class of an expanded clone, and some rows leave it out.

j_call: TRBJ2-3; v_call: TRBV7-8; clone_size: NA; d_call: TRBD2; cdr3_nt: TGTGCCAGCAGCCTTCGGGGAACTAGCGGGAGTTGGACAGATACGCAGTATTTT; cdr3_aa: CASSLRGTSGSWTDTQYF
j_call: TRBJ2-5; v_call: TRBV20-1; clone_size: few; d_call: NA; cdr3_nt: TGCAGTGCCAGGGAGGCGGGGAGGGAGACCCAGTACTTC; cdr3_aa: CSAREAGRETQYF
j_call: TRBJ2-2; v_call: TRBV14; clone_size: NA; d_call: NA; cdr3_nt: TGTGCCAGCAGCCAAGGAAGGACTACCGGGGAGCTGTTTTTT; cdr3_aa: CASSQGRTTGELFF
j_call: TRBJ2-1; v_call: TRBV6-6; clone_size: few; d_call: NA; cdr3_nt: TGTGCCAGCAGGCAGGGTGGGTCGTCCTACAATGAGCAGTTCTTC; cdr3_aa: CASRQGGSSYNEQFF
j_call: TRBJ2-7; v_call: TRBV27; clone_size: NA; d_call: TRBD2; cdr3_nt: TGTGCCAGCAGTTTATTGGTAGCGGGGAACCCCTACGAGCAGTACTTC; cdr3_aa: CASSLLVAGNPYEQYF
j_call: TRBJ2-7; v_call: TRBV30; clone_size: few; d_call: TRBD2; cdr3_nt: TGTGCCTTAACGCTAGCGGGGCTCGAGCAGTACTTC; cdr3_aa: CALTLAGLEQYF
j_call: TRBJ2-2; v_call: TRBV9; clone_size: NA; d_call: TRBD1; cdr3_nt: TGTGCCAGCAGCGGGTCCGGGACAGTAAACACCGGGGAGCTGTTTTTT; cdr3_aa: CASSGSGTVNTGELFF
j_call: TRBJ2-7; v_call: TRBV14; clone_size: NA; d_call: NA; cdr3_nt: TGTGCCAGCAGCCAAGTTCGACAGATCTCCTACAATGAGCAGTACTTC; cdr3_aa: CASSQVRQISYNEQYF
j_call: TRBJ1-1; v_call: TRBV4-3; clone_size: NA; d_call: NA; cdr3_nt: TGCGCCAGCAGCCAAGATTCTCAACTACAGGGTTGGAGCACTGAAGCTTTCTTT; cdr3_aa: CASSQDSQLQGWSTEAFF
j_call: TRBJ2-3; v_call: TRBV5-1; clone_size: few; d_call: NA; cdr3_nt: TGCGCCAGCAGCCCCATCCCTTCAGATACGCAGTATTTT; cdr3_aa: CASSPIPSDTQYF
j_call: TRBJ2-5; v_call: TRBV29-1; clone_size: NA; d_call: TRBD2; cdr3_nt: TGCAGCTACTCGACTAGCGGGTTCTCCCAAGAGACCCAGTACTTC; cdr3_aa: CSYSTSGFSQETQYF
j_call: TRBJ2-3; v_call: TRBV4-3; clone_size: many; d_call: NA; cdr3_nt: TGCGCCAGCAGCCAAGCCTTAGCAACAGATACGCAGTATTTT; cdr3_aa: CASSQALATDTQYF
j_call: TRBJ2-7; v_call: TRBV10-3; clone_size: NA; d_call: NA; cdr3_nt: TGTGCCAGCAGTGCGCAGGAAGAGAACGAGCAGTACTTC; cdr3_aa: CASSAQEENEQYF
j_call: TRBJ2-2; v_call: TRBV9; clone_size: few; d_call: TRBD2; cdr3_nt: TGTGCCAGCAGCGCCACTAGCGGGGGGGCCGTTACCGGGGAGCTGTTTTTT; cdr3_aa: CASSATSGGAVTGELFF
j_call: TRBJ2-3; v_call: TRBV12-3/TRBV12-4; clone_size: few; d_call: NA; cdr3_nt: TGTGCAACGAGCCTCGGGAGCACAGATACGCAGTATTTT; cdr3_aa: CATSLGSTDTQYF
j_call: TRBJ2-3; v_call: TRBV12-3/TRBV12-4; clone_size: NA; d_call: NA; cdr3_nt: TGTGCCAGCAGATCATGGACAGATGCGCAGTATTTT; cdr3_aa: CASRSWTDAQYF
j_call: TRBJ1-2; v_call: TRBV5-6; clone_size: few; d_call: NA; cdr3_nt: TGTGCCAGCAGCTTGGCCGGACGGAAGTATGGCTACACCTTC; cdr3_aa: CASSLAGRKYGYTF
j_call: TRBJ1-5; v_call: TRBV6-2/TRBV6-3; clone_size: NA; d_call: TRBD1; cdr3_nt: TGTGCCAGCACTAACCTCCGGACAGGGTATAATCAGCCCCAGCATTTT; cdr3_aa: CASTNLRTGYNQPQHF
j_call: TRBJ1-4; v_call: TRBV7-9; clone_size: NA; d_call: TRBD1; cdr3_nt: TGTGCCAGCCTAGGACAGGGCAGTCGAGCTGAAAAACTGTTTTTT; cdr3_aa: CASLGQGSRAEKLFF
j_call: TRBJ1-2; v_call: TRBV27; clone_size: few; d_call: NA; cdr3_nt: TGTGCCAGCAGGCTGGTGGCTAACTATGGCTACACCTTC; cdr3_aa: CASRLVANYGYTF
j_call: TRBJ2-3; v_call: TRBV4-3; clone_size: once; d_call: TRBD2; cdr3_nt: TGCGCCAGTAGCCTTCAACTAGCGGGTTCCACAGATGCGCAGTATTTT; cdr3_aa: CASSLQLAGSTDAQYF
j_call: TRBJ2-4; v_call: TRBV20-1; clone_size: NA; d_call: TRBD2; cdr3_nt: TGCAGTGCCGCAGCGGGGGGTGGAGACATTCAGTACTTC; cdr3_aa: CSAAAGGGDIQYF
j_call: TRBJ1-1; v_call: TRBV7-6; clone_size: many; d_call: NA; cdr3_nt: TGTGCCAGCAGCTTAGTTTGGGGGAACACTGAAGCTTTCTTT; cdr3_aa: CASSLVWGNTEAFF